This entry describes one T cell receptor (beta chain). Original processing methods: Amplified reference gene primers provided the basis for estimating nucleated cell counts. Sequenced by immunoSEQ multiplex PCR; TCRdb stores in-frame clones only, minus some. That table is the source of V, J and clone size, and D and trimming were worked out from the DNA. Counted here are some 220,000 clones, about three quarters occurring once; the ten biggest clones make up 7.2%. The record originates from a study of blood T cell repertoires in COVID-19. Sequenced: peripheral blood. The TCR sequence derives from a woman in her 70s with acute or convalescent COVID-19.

The CDR3 sequence is CASSASGGKETQYF. CDR3 coding DNA: TGTGCCAGCAGCGCGAGCGGGGGGAAAGAGACCCAGTACTTC. The V and J genes are TRBV5-4 and TRBJ2-5; 9 nucleotides agree with TRBD2. From germline, CDR1 is SGHNT and CDR2 YYREEE (reference sequence). Trimming cost V 4 bases and J 3 bases; bases outside gene matches: 4. This CDR3 contains 14 residues.